One sample yielded the 18 T cell receptor beta chains listed below, sequenced in a study of cytomegalovirus exposure and HLA in healthy donors. In the PCR, 60 Vbeta and 13 Jbeta primers were used. Data came from immunoSEQ multiplex PCR; TCRdb stores just in-frame clones and leaves some out. The table has over 100,000 clones, 75% to 80% seen once; the top ten hold 5.8%. Specimen: PBMCs. Every receptor here comes from a man aged 55-75 years in good health and CMV-seropositive.

The chain links TRBV6-1 to TRBJ2-7; 7 bases are shared with TRBD1. V lost 2 bases to trimming and J lost 4 bases; unmatched junction nucleotides: 5. The CDR3 has 14 amino acids. The germline gives CDR1 MNHNS, CDR2 SASEGT. In DNA, the CDR3 is TGTGCCAGCAGTGAACAGGGGGACATATACGAGCAGTACTTC. Protein: CASSEQGDIYEQYF.

The V and J genes are TRBV5-1 and TRBJ1-2, with D tentatively TRBD1 (5 bases). The CDR3 extends over 15 amino acids. Germline CDR1 is SGHRS and CDR2 is YFSETQ. Trimming stripped 0 bases from V and 2 bases from J, with 11 bases between. The CDR3 loop is CASSLGGSSNYGYTF. The CDR3 bases are TGCGCCAGCAGCTTGGGGGGCTCGTCAAACTATGGCTACACCTTC.

V gene TRBV6-1 combines with J gene TRBJ1-5; TRBD1 matches at 8 bases. The junction had 9 bases not matched to a gene; V was cut back by 5 bases and J by 6 bases. CDR3 length: 15 amino acids. Per the germline V gene, CDR1 is MNHNS and CDR2 is SASEGT. The CDR3 DNA reads as TGTGCCAGCAGTTCGGACAGGGACGGGAGTCAGCCCCAGCATTTT. Translation gives CASSSDRDGSQPQHF.

The table lists this clone with a few counts. V gene TRBV6-5 combines with J gene TRBJ1-2; 9 bases line up with TRBD1. The CDR3 is made up of 13 amino acids. Germline CDR1 MNHEY, CDR2 SVGAGI. J was trimmed by 10 bases and V by 6 bases; bases with no gene match: 9. The CDR3 DNA sequence: TGTGCCAGCAGGGAGGGACAGGGAGTCGTCTACACCTTC. It specifies CASREGQGVVYTF.

The gene calls are TRBV11-2 and TRBJ1-2; 7 bases are a match to TRBD1. The CDR3 is made up of 15 amino acids. Losses at the gene ends were 5 bases for V and 2 bases for J; bases not matched to a gene: 8. The germline gives CDR1 SGHAT, CDR2 FQNNGV. CDR3 amino acids: CASSAQGRINYGYTF. CDR3 nucleotide sequence: TGTGCCAGCAGCGCACAGGGGCGGATAAACTATGGCTACACCTTC. Full variable domain (rest looked up from reference TRBV11-2 and TRBJ1-2): EAGVAQSPRYKIIEKRQSVAFWCNPISGHATLYWYQQILGQGPKLLIQFQNNGVVDDSQLPKDRFSAERLKGVDSTLKIQPAKLEDSAVYLCASSAQGRINYGYTFGSGTRLTVV.

The rearrangement uses TRBV27 and TRBJ1-1; the D gene is possibly TRBD1 (6 bases). Germline assignment: CDR1 MNHEY and CDR2 SMNVEV (reference sequence). V dropped 7 bases and J dropped 6 bases, with 21 bases sitting between them. This CDR3 has 15 amino acids. CDR3 in DNA: TGTGCCAGCACGCGCGTGGGAATAGGGGGAGCTGAAGCTTTCTTT. This gives the protein CASTRVGIGGAEAFF.

The chain carries TRBV2 and TRBJ1-1; 10 nucleotides match TRBD1. CDR3 size: 14 residues. With V trimmed by 6 bases and J by 5 bases, 6 bases remained unmatched. Germline V gene data show CDR1 as SNHLY and CDR2 as FYNNEI. CDR3 sequence: CASSRQGAGTEAFF. Written as DNA, the CDR3 is TGTGCCAGCAGCCGACAGGGGGCGGGGACTGAAGCTTTCTTT.

The V gene is TRBV27, the J gene TRBJ1-5; perhaps TRBD1 as D (5 bases). This CDR3 is built from 15 residues. The V gene's germline CDR1 is MNHEY and CDR2 SMNVEV (reference sequence). Trimming cost V 3 bases and J 2 bases, with 11 bases left between them. CDR3 amino acids: CASSFGGMGNQPQHF. CDR3 DNA sequence: TGTGCCAGCAGTTTCGGGGGGATGGGCAATCAGCCCCAGCATTTT.

The V gene is TRBV2, the J gene TRBJ1-4; 7 bases fit TRBD1. Germline V lookup: CDR1 SNHLY, CDR2 FYNNEI. This CDR3 spans 12 amino acids. With 6 bases clipped from V and 8 bases from J, the junction kept 3 bases outside the gene matches. The CDR3 protein is CASRGDSEKLFF. The CDR3 DNA follows: TGTGCCAGCAGGGGGGACAGCGAAAAACTGTTTTTT.

The CDR3 bases are TGTGCCAGCAGCCCGCGTGGGGGCAGGAACACTGAAGCTTTCTTT. Translating gives CASSPRGGRNTEAFF. This rearrangement joins TRBV14 to TRBJ1-1; D is possibly TRBD1 (6 bases). The CDR3 runs 15 residues. Germline values: CDR1 SGHDN, CDR2 FVKESK. V was cut by 4 bases and J by 1 base, with 13 bases left in between.

In this sample, this clone turned up a few times. The junction shows a germline mismatch at one end, possibly a read error. The genes are TRBV28 and TRBJ1-5; a possible D gene is TRBD1 (5 bases). Germline loops: CDR1 MDHEN, CDR2 SYDVKM. This CDR3 comprises 15 residues. The CDR3 is CASSLGRAGNQPQHF. As DNA, the CDR3 is TGTGCCAGTAGTTTGGGCAGGGCGGGCAATCAGCCCCAGCATTTT.

The V gene is TRBV6-5, the J gene TRBJ1-2, with D maybe TRBD1 (5 bases). V was shortened by 5 bases and J by 4 bases, with 17 bases between the two germline ends. The CDR3 runs 15 residues. The germline gives CDR1 MNHEY, CDR2 SVGAGI. The CDR3 bases are TGTGCCAGCAGTGCCGACGCGGGACGGTCCTATGGCTACACCTTC. It is translated as CASSADAGRSYGYTF.

This chain uses TRBV6-6 with TRBJ2-7, with 7 positions matching TRBD1. The CDR3 covers 15 residues. The V and J ends lost 5 bases and 2 bases, in that order; junction bases with no gene match: 9. Germline CDR1 reads MNHNY; CDR2 reads SVGAGI (reference sequence). The DNA of the CDR3 is TGTGCCAGCAGTCCTGATCAGGGGGTGACCTACGAGCAGTACTTC. Translation: CASSPDQGVTYEQYF.

This sequence joins TRBV28 and TRBJ1-2; 11 bases are a match to TRBD1. Germline values: CDR1 MDHEN, CDR2 SYDVKM. V shed 5 bases, J shed 8 bases, and the junction held 4 bases outside the gene matches. The CDR3 contains 13 residues. Written as DNA, the CDR3 is TGTGCCAGCAGTCCGGGACAGGGGGACGGCTACACCTTC. It translates to CASSPGQGDGYTF.

J is TRBJ2-5 and V is TRBV11-3, with 7 bases lining up with TRBD1. Germline CDR1 reads SGHNT; CDR2 reads YENEEA. The CDR3 consists of 14 residues. The J segment lost 2 bases and the V segment lost 4 bases, leaving 4 bases of the junction unmatched. The CDR3 loop is CASSSGTDQETQYF. CDR3 nucleotides: TGTGCCAGCAGCTCGGGGACAGATCAAGAGACCCAGTACTTC.

The rearrangement joins TRBV5-1 to TRBJ2-2, with D uncertain. The V end was cut by 1 base, the J end by 4 bases, with 11 bases between. Per germline, CDR1 SGHRS and CDR2 YFSETQ. The CDR3 extends over 15 amino acids. The CDR3 DNA sequence: TGCGCCAGCAGCTTGAACCTTTTCGGCACCGGGGAGCTGTTTTTT. Residues: CASSLNLFGTGELFF.

The genes are TRBV5-4 and TRBJ2-1; D is ambiguous. CDR3 length equals 12 residues. Germline loops: CDR1 SGHNT, CDR2 YYREEE (reference sequence). V lost 2 bases to trimming and J lost 10 bases, with 10 bases between them. The CDR3 reads CASSFEFWEQFF. DNA of the CDR3: TGTGCCAGCAGCTTCGAGTTCTGGGAGCAGTTCTTC.

The rearrangement joins TRBV10-3 to TRBJ1-2; D might be TRBD1 (6 bases). Germline V gene data show CDR1 as ENHRY and CDR2 as SYGVKD. This CDR3 has 14 residues. V was cut by 3 bases and J by 7 bases, with 15 bases left in between. The CDR3 loop reads CAISEDVLRGGYTF. In DNA, the CDR3 is TGTGCCATCAGTGAAGACGTACTCAGGGGTGGCTACACCTTC.